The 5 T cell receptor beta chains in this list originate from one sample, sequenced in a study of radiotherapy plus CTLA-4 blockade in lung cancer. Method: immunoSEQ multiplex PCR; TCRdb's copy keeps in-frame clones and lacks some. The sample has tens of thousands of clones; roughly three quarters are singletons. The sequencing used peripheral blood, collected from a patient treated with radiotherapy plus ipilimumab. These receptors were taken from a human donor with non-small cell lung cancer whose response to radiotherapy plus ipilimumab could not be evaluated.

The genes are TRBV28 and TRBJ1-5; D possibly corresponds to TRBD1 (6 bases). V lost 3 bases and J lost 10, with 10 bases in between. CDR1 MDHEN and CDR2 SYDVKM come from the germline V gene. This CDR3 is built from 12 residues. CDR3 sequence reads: CASSLRGGPQHF. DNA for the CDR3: TGTGCCAGCAGTTTGAGGGGGGGCCCCCAGCATTTT.

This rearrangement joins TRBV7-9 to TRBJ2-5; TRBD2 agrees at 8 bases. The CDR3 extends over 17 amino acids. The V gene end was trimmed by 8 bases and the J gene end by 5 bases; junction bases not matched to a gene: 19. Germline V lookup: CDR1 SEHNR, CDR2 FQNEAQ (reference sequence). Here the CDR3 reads CASPFRLAGRVGETQYF. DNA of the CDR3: TGTGCCAGCCCCTTTAGGCTAGCGGGTAGAGTTGGTGAGACCCAGTACTTC.

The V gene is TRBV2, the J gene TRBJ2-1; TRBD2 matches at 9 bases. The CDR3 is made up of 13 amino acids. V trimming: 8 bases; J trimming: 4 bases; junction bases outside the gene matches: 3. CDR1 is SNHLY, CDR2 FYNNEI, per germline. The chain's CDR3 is CASQAGGYNEQFF. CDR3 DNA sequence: TGTGCCAGCCAGGCGGGAGGGTACAATGAGCAGTTCTTC.

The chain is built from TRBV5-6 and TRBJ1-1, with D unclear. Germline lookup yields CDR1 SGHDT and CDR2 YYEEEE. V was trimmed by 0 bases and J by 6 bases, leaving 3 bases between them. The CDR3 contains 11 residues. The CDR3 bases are TGTGCCAGCAGCTTGGCCGCTGAAGCTTTCTTT. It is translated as CASSLAAEAFF.

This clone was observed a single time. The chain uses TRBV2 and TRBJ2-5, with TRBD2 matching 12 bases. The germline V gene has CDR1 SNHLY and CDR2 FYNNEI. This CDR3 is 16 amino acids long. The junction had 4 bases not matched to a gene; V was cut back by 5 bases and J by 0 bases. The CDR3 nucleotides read TGTGCCAGCAGTTCTAGCGGGAGGGGGTACCAAGAGACCCAGTACTTC. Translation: CASSSSGRGYQETQYF.